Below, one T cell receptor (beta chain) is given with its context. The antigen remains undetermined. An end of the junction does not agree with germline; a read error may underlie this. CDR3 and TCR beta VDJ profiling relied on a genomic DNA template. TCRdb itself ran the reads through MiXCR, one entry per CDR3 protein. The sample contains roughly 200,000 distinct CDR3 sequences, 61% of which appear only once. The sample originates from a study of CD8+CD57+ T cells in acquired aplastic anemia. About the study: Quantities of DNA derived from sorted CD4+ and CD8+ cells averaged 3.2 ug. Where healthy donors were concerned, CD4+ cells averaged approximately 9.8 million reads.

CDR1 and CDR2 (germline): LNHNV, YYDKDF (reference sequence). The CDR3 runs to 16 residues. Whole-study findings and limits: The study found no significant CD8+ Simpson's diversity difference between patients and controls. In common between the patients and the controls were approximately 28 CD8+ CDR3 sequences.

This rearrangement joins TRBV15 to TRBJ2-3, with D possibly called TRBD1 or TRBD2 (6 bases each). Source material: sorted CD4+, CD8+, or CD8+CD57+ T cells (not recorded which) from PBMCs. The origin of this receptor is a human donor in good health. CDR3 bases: TGTGCCGCCAGCAAAGAGGGGGGTTCGGGCACAGATACGCAGTATTTT. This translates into CAASKEGGSGTDTQYF.